These T cell receptor beta chains were read from a single sample in a study of PD-L1 blockade in urothelial cancer. Data came from immunoSEQ multiplex PCR; TCRdb stores just in-frame clones and leaves some out. Here the sample spans 45,000 to 60,000 clones, 70% to 90% being singletons. Sequenced material: PBMCs, taken around atezolizumab (anti-PD-L1) treatment. These receptors were taken from a man aged 55 to 70 with urothelial cancer. The CDR3 runs from the conserved cysteine through the conserved F or W. A D gene is named only where the DNA matches it firmly. Size is stated for part of the rows, as once, few or many counts, or as a class when the clone is expanded.

cdr3_aa cdr3_nt clone_size j_call d_call v_call
CASSVASTNEKLFF TGTGCCAGCAGCGTGGCTTCAACTAATGAAAAACTGTTTTTT NA TRBJ1-4 NA TRBV9
CASSLDWAGTGKAFF TGCGCCAGCAGCTTGGACTGGGCAGGAACCGGGAAAGCTTTCTTT few TRBJ1-1 NA TRBV5-1
CASTKNHPGLAGTSTDTQYF TGTGCCAGTACCAAAAATCATCCGGGACTAGCGGGAACTAGCACAGATACGCAGTATTTT NA TRBJ2-3 TRBD2 TRBV19
CASTLAGDLETQYF TGTGCCAGCACCCTAGCGGGGGATTTAGAGACCCAGTACTTC NA TRBJ2-5 TRBD2 TRBV9
CASSQTLAAGYEQYF TGCGCCAGCAGCCAGACACTAGCGGCGGGTTACGAGCAGTACTTC once TRBJ2-7 TRBD2 TRBV4-1
CASSPRAGTGSNEKLFF TGTGCCAGCAGCCCCCGCGCCGGGACAGGGTCAAATGAAAAACTGTTTTTT NA TRBJ1-4 TRBD1 TRBV7-9
CASSPRTGGFMNYGYTF TGTGCCAGCAGCCCCCGGACAGGGGGCTTTATGAACTATGGCTACACCTTC NA TRBJ1-2 TRBD1 TRBV9
CASSHPRIGAFF TGTGCCAGCAGCCATCCTAGGATTGGGGCTTTCTTT NA TRBJ1-1 NA TRBV11-2
CAWRQGLNIQYF TGTGCCTGGAGACAGGGGTTAAACATTCAGTACTTC NA TRBJ2-4 TRBD1 TRBV30
CASSVASGGLSGNTIYF TGTGCCAGCAGCGTAGCGTCAGGGGGCCTCTCTGGAAACACCATATATTTT NA TRBJ1-3 TRBD1 TRBV9